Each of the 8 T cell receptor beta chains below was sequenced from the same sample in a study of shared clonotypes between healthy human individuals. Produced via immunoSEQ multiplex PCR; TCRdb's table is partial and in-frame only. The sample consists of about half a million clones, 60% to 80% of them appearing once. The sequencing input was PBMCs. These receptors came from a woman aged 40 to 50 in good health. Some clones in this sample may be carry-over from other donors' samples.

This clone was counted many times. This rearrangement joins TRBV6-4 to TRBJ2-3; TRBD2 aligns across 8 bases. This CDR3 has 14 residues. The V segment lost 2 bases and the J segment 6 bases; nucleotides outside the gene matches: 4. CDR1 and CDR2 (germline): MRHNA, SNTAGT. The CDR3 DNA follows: TGTGCCAGCAGTGACGCGGGAGGTGCGGATACGCAGTATTTT. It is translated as CASSDAGGADTQYF.

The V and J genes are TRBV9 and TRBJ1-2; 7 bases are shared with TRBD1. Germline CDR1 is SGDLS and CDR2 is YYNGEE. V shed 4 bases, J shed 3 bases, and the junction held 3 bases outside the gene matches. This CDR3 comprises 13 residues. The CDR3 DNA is TGTGCCAGCAGCCACGACAGGGACTATGGCTACACCTTC. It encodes CASSHDRDYGYTF.

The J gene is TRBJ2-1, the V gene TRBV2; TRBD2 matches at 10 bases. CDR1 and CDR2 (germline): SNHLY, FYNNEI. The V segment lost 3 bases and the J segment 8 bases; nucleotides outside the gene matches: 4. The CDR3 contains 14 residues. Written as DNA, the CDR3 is TGTGCCAGCAGTGATTCTAGCGGGAGCGATGAGCAGTTCTTC. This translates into CASSDSSGSDEQFF.

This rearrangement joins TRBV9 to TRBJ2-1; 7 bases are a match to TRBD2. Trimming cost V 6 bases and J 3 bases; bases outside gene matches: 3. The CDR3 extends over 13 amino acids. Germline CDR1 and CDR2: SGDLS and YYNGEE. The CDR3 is CASTGGYYNEQFF. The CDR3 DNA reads TGTGCCAGCACGGGAGGCTACTACAATGAGCAGTTCTTC.

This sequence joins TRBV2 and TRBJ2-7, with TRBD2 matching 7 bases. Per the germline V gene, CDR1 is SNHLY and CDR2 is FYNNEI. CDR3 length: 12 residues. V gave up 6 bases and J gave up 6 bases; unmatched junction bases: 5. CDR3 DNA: TGTGCCAGCAGCAGCGGCGGGGGCGAGCAGTACTTC. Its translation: CASSSGGGEQYF.

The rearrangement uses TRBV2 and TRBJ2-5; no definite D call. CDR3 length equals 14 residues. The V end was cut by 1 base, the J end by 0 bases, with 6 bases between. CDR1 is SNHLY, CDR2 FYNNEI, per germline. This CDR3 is CASSEVSNQETQYF. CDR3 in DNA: TGTGCCAGCAGTGAAGTCTCCAACCAAGAGACCCAGTACTTC.

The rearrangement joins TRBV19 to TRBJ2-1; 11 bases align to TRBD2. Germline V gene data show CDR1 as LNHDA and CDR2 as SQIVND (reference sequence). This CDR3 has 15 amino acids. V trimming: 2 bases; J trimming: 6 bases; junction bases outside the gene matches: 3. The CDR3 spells CASSIWLAGGNEQFF. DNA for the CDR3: TGTGCCAGTAGTATATGGCTAGCGGGAGGCAATGAGCAGTTCTTC.

For the CDR3, the DNA is TGTGCCAGCAGTTTATTGGGCCGACTAGCGGGGCCCTACAATGAGCAGTTCTTC. Protein product: CASSLLGRLAGPYNEQFF. The rearrangement uses TRBV27 and TRBJ2-1; TRBD2 matches at 11 bases. Trimming cost V 1 base and J 2 bases; bases outside gene matches: 7. Germline V lookup: CDR1 MNHEY, CDR2 SMNVEV (reference sequence). The CDR3 sequence is 18 residues long.